Described below is a single T cell receptor (beta chain) sequence and its context. Its specificity is not known. V lost 6 bases and J 0 bases, leaving 9 bases between the germline ends. Germline V lookup: CDR1 MNHNS, CDR2 SASEGT. This CDR3 has 15 amino acids. This record comes from a study of PD-L1 blockade in urothelial cancer. Across the whole study: The number of prior chemotherapy regimens per patient was 0 to 3. Blood analysis took place 3 weeks (second dose) and 6 weeks after treatment start. Study findings and constraints: Having blood TCR clonality under the median before treatment predicted better survival.

The repertoire was sequenced with immunoSEQ multiplex PCR; TCRdb's copy has only in-frame clones and lacks some. The sample carries tens of thousands of clones, roughly four fifths recorded once. The TCR sequence derives from a man aged 65-85 years with urothelial cancer. Sequencing used PBMCs, obtained around atezolizumab (anti-PD-L1) treatment. This chain uses TRBV6-1 with TRBJ2-6; D remains unclear. The CDR3 sequence is CASRLGGSGANVLTF. In DNA, the CDR3 is TGTGCCAGCAGGCTAGGTGGCTCTGGGGCCAACGTCCTGACTTTC.